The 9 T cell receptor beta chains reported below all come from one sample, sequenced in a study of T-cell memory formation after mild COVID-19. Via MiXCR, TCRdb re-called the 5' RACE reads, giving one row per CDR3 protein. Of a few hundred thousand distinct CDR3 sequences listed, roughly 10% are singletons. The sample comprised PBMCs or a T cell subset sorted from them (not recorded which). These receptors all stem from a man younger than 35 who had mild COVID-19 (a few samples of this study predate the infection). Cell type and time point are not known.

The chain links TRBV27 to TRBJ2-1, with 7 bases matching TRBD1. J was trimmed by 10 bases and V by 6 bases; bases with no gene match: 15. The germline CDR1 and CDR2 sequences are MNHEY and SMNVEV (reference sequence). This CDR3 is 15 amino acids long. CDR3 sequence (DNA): TGTGCCAGCAGCCCACAGGGGCTTAGCTTACGCGAGCAGTTCTTC. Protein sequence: CASSPQGLSLREQFF.

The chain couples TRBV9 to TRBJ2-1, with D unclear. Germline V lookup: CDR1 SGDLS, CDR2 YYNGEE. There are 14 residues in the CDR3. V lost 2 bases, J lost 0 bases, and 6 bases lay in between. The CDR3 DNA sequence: TGTGCCAGCAGCGTTCAGAGCTCCTACAATGAGCAGTTCTTC. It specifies CASSVQSSYNEQFF.

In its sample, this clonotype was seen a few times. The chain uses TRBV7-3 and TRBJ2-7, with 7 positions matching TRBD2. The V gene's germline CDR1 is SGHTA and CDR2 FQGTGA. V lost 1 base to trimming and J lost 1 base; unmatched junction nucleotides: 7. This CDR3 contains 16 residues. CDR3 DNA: TGTGCCAGCAGCTTAAGCGGGGGAAGGAGGTCCTACGAGCAGTACTTC. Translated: CASSLSGGRRSYEQYF.

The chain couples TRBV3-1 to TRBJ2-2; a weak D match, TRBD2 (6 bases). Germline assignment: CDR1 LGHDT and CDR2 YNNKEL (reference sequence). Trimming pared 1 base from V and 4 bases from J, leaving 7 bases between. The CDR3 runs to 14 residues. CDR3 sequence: CASSQGGATGELFF. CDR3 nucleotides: TGTGCCAGCAGCCAAGGCGGGGCCACCGGGGAGCTGTTTTTT.

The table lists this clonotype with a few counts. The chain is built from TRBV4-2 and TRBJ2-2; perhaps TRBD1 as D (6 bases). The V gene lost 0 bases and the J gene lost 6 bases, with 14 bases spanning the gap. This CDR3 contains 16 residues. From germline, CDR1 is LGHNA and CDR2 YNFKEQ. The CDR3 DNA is TGTGCCAGCAGCCAAGATGGGCACAGGGAGCCCGGGGAGCTGTTTTTT. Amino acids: CASSQDGHREPGELFF.

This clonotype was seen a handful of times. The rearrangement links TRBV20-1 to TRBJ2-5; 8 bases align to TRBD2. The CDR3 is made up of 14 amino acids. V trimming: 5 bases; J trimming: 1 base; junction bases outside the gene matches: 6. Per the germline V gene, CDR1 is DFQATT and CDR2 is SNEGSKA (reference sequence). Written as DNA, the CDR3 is TGCAGTGCTCTCGGAGCGGGGGTCCAAGAGACCCAGTACTTC. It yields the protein CSALGAGVQETQYF.

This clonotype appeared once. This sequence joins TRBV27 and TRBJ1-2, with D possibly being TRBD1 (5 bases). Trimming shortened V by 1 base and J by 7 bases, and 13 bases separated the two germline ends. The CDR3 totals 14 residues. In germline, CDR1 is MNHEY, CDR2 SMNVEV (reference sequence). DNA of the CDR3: TGTGCCAGCAGTTTATGTGCCGGGGCCTGTGGCTACACCTTC. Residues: CASSLCAGACGYTF.

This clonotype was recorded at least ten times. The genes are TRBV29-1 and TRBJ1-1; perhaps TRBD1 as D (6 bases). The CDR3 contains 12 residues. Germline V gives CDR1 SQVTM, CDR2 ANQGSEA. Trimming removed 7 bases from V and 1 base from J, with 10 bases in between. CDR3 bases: TGCAGCGGACAGACAGGGAACACTGAAGCTTTCTTT. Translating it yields CSGQTGNTEAFF.

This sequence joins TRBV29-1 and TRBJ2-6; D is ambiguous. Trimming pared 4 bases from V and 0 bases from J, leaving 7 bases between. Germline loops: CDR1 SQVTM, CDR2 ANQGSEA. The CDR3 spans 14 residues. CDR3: CSVVGFSGANVLTF. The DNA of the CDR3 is TGCAGCGTTGTCGGCTTCTCTGGGGCCAACGTCCTGACTTTC.